This is a list of T cell receptor beta chains from one sample in a study of T cells in localized non-small cell lung cancer. Generated by immunoSEQ multiplex PCR, the TCRdb table keeps only in-frame clones and is missing some. The repertoire consists of over a thousand clones, with about a quarter occurring once and the leading ten covering under 11%. The sample consisted of normal lung tissue next to the tumor, taken before any cancer treatment. All receptors derive from a male donor older than 55 with stage II lung adenocarcinoma. CDR3s include the opening cysteine and the closing phenylalanine or tryptophan. A D gene is named only where the DNA matches it firmly. For some rows the clone size is stated as once, few or many, or as a class when expanded; others skip it.

J: TRBJ2-1
D: TRBD1
size: medium-sized
V: TRBV11-3
CDR3: CASSSDRDSYNEQFF
DNA: TGTGCCAGCAGCTCGGACAGGGACTCCTACAATGAGCAGTTCTTC

J: TRBJ2-2
D: TRBD1
size: -
V: TRBV25-1
CDR3: CASSPMDRVTGELFF
DNA: TGTGCCAGCAGTCCGATGGACAGGGTCACCGGGGAGCTGTTTTTT

J: TRBJ1-1
D: -
size: few
V: TRBV10-2
CDR3: CAISEPGQPSTEAFF
DNA: TGCGCCATCAGTGAGCCCGGGCAGCCATCCACTGAAGCTTTCTTT

J: TRBJ2-7
D: TRBD1
size: -
V: TRBV28
CDR3: CASSTAGTGIHEQYF
DNA: TGTGCCAGCAGTACAGCCGGGACAGGGATACACGAGCAGTACTTC

J: TRBJ2-7
D: -
size: medium-sized
V: TRBV11-3
CDR3: CASSSGGSGSYEQYF
DNA: TGTGCCAGCAGCTCTGGGGGGAGTGGGTCCTACGAGCAGTACTTC

J: TRBJ2-2
D: -
size: -
V: TRBV9
CDR3: CASNTRLSGELFF
DNA: TGTGCCAGCAACACCCGTTTGTCCGGGGAGCTGTTTTTT

J: TRBJ2-6
D: -
size: -
V: TRBV5-1
CDR3: CASSSSPGANVLTF
DNA: TGCGCCAGCAGCTCGTCACCCGGGGCCAACGTCCTGACTTTC

J: TRBJ1-5
D: -
size: few
V: TRBV28
CDR3: CASSLGRPLPQHF
DNA: TGTGCCAGCAGTTTGGGTAGGCCTCTGCCCCAGCATTTT

J: TRBJ1-4
D: TRBD1
size: few
V: TRBV11-3
CDR3: CASSYQGAGEKLFF
DNA: TGTGCCAGCAGTTATCAGGGGGCAGGAGAAAAACTGTTTTTT

J: TRBJ2-3
D: -
size: -
V: TRBV10-2
CDR3: CASSELASEVTDTQYF
DNA: TGCGCCAGCAGTGAGTTGGCTAGCGAGGTCACAGATACGCAGTATTTT

J: TRBJ2-2
D: -
size: -
V: TRBV12-5
CDR3: CASGSGTANTGELFF
DNA: TGTGCTAGTGGGTCCGGGACCGCGAACACCGGGGAGCTGTTTTTT

J: TRBJ2-6
D: -
size: -
V: TRBV30
CDR3: CASASGTTGANVLTF
DNA: TGTGCCTCCGCTTCCGGGACAACCGGGGCCAACGTCCTGACTTTC

J: TRBJ2-7
D: -
size: few
V: TRBV19
CDR3: CASSINGIAYEQYF
DNA: TGTGCCAGTAGTATAAACGGCATCGCCTACGAGCAGTACTTC

J: TRBJ1-1
D: -
size: -
V: TRBV11-3
CDR3: CASSPWGSSAEAFF
DNA: TGTGCCAGCAGCCCCTGGGGGTCTTCCGCTGAAGCTTTCTTT

J: TRBJ2-5
D: -
size: few
V: TRBV6-8
CDR3: CASSYTEGSGEETQYF
DNA: TGTGCCAGCAGTTACACGGAAGGTTCTGGGGAGGAGACCCAGTACTTC

J: TRBJ2-3
D: -
size: -
V: TRBV9
CDR3: CASSVEGSDTQYF
DNA: TGTGCCAGCAGTGTGGAGGGGTCCGATACGCAGTATTTT

J: TRBJ2-6
D: TRBD1
size: -
V: TRBV19
CDR3: CASSRDSSSGANVLTF
DNA: TGTGCCAGTAGTCGGGACAGCTCCTCTGGGGCCAACGTCCTGACTTTC

J: TRBJ2-7
D: -
size: -
V: TRBV11-3
CDR3: CASSPSRDVSNEQYF
DNA: TGTGCCAGCAGTCCAAGCCGGGACGTCTCTAACGAGCAGTACTTC

J: TRBJ1-2
D: -
size: -
V: TRBV15
CDR3: CATSRDRAPNYGYTF
DNA: TGTGCCACCAGCAGAGACAGGGCACCTAACTATGGCTACACCTTC

J: TRBJ2-6
D: -
size: medium-sized
V: TRBV7-6
CDR3: CASTPFGGAGANVLTF
DNA: TGTGCCAGCACCCCCTTTGGAGGGGCTGGGGCCAACGTCCTGACTTTC

J: TRBJ1-1
D: TRBD1
size: -
V: TRBV9
CDR3: CASSASGQRDTEAFF
DNA: TGTGCCAGCAGCGCCTCGGGACAGCGGGACACTGAAGCTTTCTTT

J: TRBJ2-1
D: TRBD2
size: -
V: TRBV6-8
CDR3: CASSPSGSMRNEQFF
DNA: TGTGCCAGCAGCCCTAGCGGGAGTATGAGGAATGAGCAGTTCTTC

J: TRBJ2-1
D: -
size: few
V: TRBV6-7
CDR3: CASSEGGGQFF
DNA: TGTGCCAGCAGTGAAGGAGGGGGACAGTTCTTC

J: TRBJ2-3
D: -
size: -
V: TRBV10-2
CDR3: CASSYDFTDTQYF
DNA: TGCGCCAGCAGTTACGACTTCACAGATACGCAGTATTTT

J: TRBJ2-7
D: -
size: -
V: TRBV23-1
CDR3: CASSLEDSSSSYEQYF
DNA: TGCGCCAGCAGTCTCGAAGACTCTAGCAGCTCCTACGAGCAGTACTTC

J: TRBJ1-2
D: -
size: -
V: TRBV5-1
CDR3: CASSLGQPGGYGYTF
DNA: TGCGCCAGCAGCTTGGGGCAGCCGGGCGGCTATGGCTACACCTTC

J: TRBJ1-4
D: -
size: -
V: TRBV5-1
CDR3: CASRLGNAGANEKLFF
DNA: TGCGCCAGCCGCTTGGGTAACGCCGGGGCTAATGAAAAACTGTTTTTT

J: TRBJ1-2
D: TRBD1
size: few
V: TRBV6-8
CDR3: CASSPRTGTNYGYTF
DNA: TGTGCCAGCAGCCCCCGGACAGGGACCAACTATGGCTACACCTTC

J: TRBJ1-1
D: -
size: -
V: TRBV6-8
CDR3: CASRSGTNTEAFF
DNA: TGTGCCAGCAGATCAGGAACGAACACTGAAGCTTTCTTT

J: TRBJ1-2
D: -
size: -
V: TRBV6-1
CDR3: CASSEAGGYGYTF
DNA: TGTGCCAGCAGTGAAGCAGGGGGCTATGGCTACACCTTC

J: TRBJ2-3
D: TRBD2
size: -
V: TRBV29-1
CDR3: CSGGLAGTDTQYF
DNA: TGCAGCGGGGGACTAGCGGGAACAGATACGCAGTATTTT

J: TRBJ1-2
D: -
size: few
V: TRBV9
CDR3: CASSVDGGTYGYTF
DNA: TGTGCCAGCAGCGTAGATGGAGGGACTTATGGCTACACCTTC

J: TRBJ2-3
D: TRBD1
size: large
V: TRBV19
CDR3: CASSTDRRDTQYF
DNA: TGTGCCAGTAGTACGGACAGGCGAGATACGCAGTATTTT

J: TRBJ1-2
D: -
size: few
V: TRBV9
CDR3: CASREDRTGYTF
DNA: TGTGCCAGCAGAGAGGACAGAACGGGCTACACCTTC

J: TRBJ1-3
D: -
size: -
V: TRBV28
CDR3: CASSPGRRNSGNTIYF
DNA: TGTGCCAGCAGTCCTGGACGGAGAAACTCTGGAAACACCATATATTTT

J: TRBJ1-2
D: TRBD1
size: few
V: TRBV30
CDR3: CAWSVGGAVSGGYTF
DNA: TGTGCCTGGAGTGTAGGGGGCGCGGTCTCGGGTGGCTACACCTTC

J: TRBJ2-2
D: -
size: -
V: TRBV7-7
CDR3: CASSPTGGWGTGELFF
DNA: TGTGCCAGCAGCCCCACGGGTGGATGGGGCACCGGGGAGCTGTTTTTT

J: TRBJ2-7
D: -
size: -
V: TRBV19
CDR3: CAVGVGTIYEQYF
DNA: TGTGCCGTCGGGGTAGGGACCATCTACGAGCAGTACTTC

J: TRBJ2-1
D: -
size: -
V: TRBV28
CDR3: CASAGGPFNEQFF
DNA: TGTGCCAGCGCTGGAGGGCCCTTTAATGAGCAGTTCTTC

J: TRBJ2-2
D: TRBD2
size: -
V: TRBV5-1
CDR3: CASSHRTSGTSNTGELFF
DNA: TGCGCCAGCAGCCACCGGACTAGTGGGACCTCGAACACCGGGGAGCTGTTTTTT

J: TRBJ2-1
D: -
size: large
V: TRBV25-1
CDR3: CASSELSGDNNEQFF
DNA: TGTGCCAGCAGTGAATTAAGCGGAGATAACAATGAGCAGTTCTTC

J: TRBJ2-7
D: -
size: few
V: TRBV6-8
CDR3: CASSAQFYEQYF
DNA: TGTGCCAGCAGTGCACAGTTCTACGAGCAGTACTTC

J: TRBJ1-1
D: -
size: -
V: TRBV18
CDR3: CASSPGMGTEAFF
DNA: TGTGCCAGCTCACCAGGGATGGGCACTGAAGCTTTCTTT

J: TRBJ2-1
D: TRBD2
size: -
V: TRBV2
CDR3: CASNGGGRRNEQFF
DNA: TGTGCCAGCAATGGAGGCGGGAGACGCAATGAGCAGTTCTTC

J: TRBJ1-2
D: -
size: -
V: TRBV9
CDR3: CASSVEMEVEGYTF
DNA: TGTGCCAGCAGCGTAGAAATGGAGGTCGAGGGCTACACCTTC

J: TRBJ2-7
D: TRBD2
size: once
V: TRBV19
CDR3: CASSIGEGYEQYF
DNA: TGTGCCAGTAGTATAGGGGAGGGTTACGAGCAGTACTTC

J: TRBJ1-2
D: TRBD1
size: once
V: TRBV19
CDR3: CASSAQGDYGYTF
DNA: TGTGCCAGTAGTGCGCAGGGGGACTATGGCTACACCTTC

J: TRBJ2-7
D: TRBD2
size: -
V: TRBV28
CDR3: CASTHPPGLAGGQYF
DNA: TGTGCCAGCACCCACCCACCGGGACTAGCGGGAGGACAGTACTTC

J: TRBJ2-1
D: TRBD1
size: few
V: TRBV9
CDR3: CASSVEQGAHNEQFF
DNA: TGTGCCAGCAGCGTAGAACAGGGGGCGCATAATGAGCAGTTCTTC